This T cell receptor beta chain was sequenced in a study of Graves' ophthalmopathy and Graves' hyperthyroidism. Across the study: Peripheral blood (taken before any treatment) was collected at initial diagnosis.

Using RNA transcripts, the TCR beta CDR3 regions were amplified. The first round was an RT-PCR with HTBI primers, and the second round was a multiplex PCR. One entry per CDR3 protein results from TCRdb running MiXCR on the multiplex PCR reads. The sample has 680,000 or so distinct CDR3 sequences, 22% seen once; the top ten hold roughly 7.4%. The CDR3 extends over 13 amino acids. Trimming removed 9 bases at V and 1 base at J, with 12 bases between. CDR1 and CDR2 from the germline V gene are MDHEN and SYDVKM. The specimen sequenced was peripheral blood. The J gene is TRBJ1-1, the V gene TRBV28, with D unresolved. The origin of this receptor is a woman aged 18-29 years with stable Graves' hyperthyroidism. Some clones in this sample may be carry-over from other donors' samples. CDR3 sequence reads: CASWGDGNTEAFF. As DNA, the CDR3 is TGTGCCAGTTGGGGAGACGGGAACACTGAAGCTTTCTTT.